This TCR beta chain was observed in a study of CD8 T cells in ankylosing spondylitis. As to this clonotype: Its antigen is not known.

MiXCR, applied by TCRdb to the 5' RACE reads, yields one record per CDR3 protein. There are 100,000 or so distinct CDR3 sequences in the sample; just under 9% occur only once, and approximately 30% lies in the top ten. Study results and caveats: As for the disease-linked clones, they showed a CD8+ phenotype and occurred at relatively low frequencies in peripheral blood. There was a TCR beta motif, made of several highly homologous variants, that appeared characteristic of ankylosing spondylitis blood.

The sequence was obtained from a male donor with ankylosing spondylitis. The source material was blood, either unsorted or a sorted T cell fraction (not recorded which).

DNA for the CDR3: TGCAGTGCTGAACCGGGACAGGCGAACACCGGGGAGCTGTTTTTT. Protein: CSAEPGQANTGELFF. The chain is built from TRBV20-1 and TRBJ2-2, with 8 positions matching TRBD1. This CDR3 has 15 residues. Germline CDR1 and CDR2: DFQATT and SNEGSKA (reference sequence). After removal of 5 bases from V and 0 bases from J, the junction contained 5 bases not matched to a gene.